This T cell receptor beta chain is drawn from a study of OX40 agonist ivuxolimab in advanced cancers. The repertoire was sequenced with immunoSEQ multiplex PCR; TCRdb's copy has only in-frame clones and lacks some. The sample lists around 81,000 clones, more than 75% occurring once. The CDR3 covers 17 residues. Trimming removed 0 bases from V and 4 bases from J; junction bases left unmatched: 10. Germline assignment: CDR1 SGHRS and CDR2 YFSETQ. Sequencing used CD4+ or CD8+ T cells sorted from blood, obtained in a trial of the OX40 agonist ivuxolimab. The source is an adult with an advanced solid tumor such as melanoma, head and neck, liver or kidney cancer. V usage is TRBV5-1 and J usage is TRBJ2-3, with TRBD1 identical over 8 bases. The CDR3 DNA follows: TGCGCCAGCAGCTTGGCCAGGGGGCGCGATACGCCAGATACGCAGTATTTT. This translates into CASSLARGRDTPDTQYF.